The present T cell receptor (beta chain) was sequenced within a study of graft-versus-host responses after intestinal transplantation (dated by TCRdb to about 2021). In the study overall: Recipients received multivisceral, liver-intestinal, or isolated intestinal transplants. All recipients received anti-thymocyte globulin induction followed by maintenance tacrolimus and steroids for around 3 years. Graft-versus-host and host-versus-graft alloreactive T cell clones were tracked in the graft, circulation and bone marrow after intestinal transplantation using bulk TCR-beta CDR3 sequencing. Alloreactive clones were identified by sequencing pre-transplant mixed lymphocyte reaction products and comparing these products with unstimulated pre-transplant donor and recipient T cells. The cohort enrolled 20 to 30 intestinal transplant recipients including one retransplant, and a few patients lacking pretransplant specimens were excluded. Donor T cell macrochimerism was defined as a peak of at least 4% donor T cells among recipient peripheral blood mononuclear cells. Samples from three later patients were sequenced in-house on an Illumina MiSeq with MiXCR processing rather than by the commercial service. The study at large found these results: The relatively low number and heterogeneity of intestinal transplant patients limited the conclusions. Peak levels of circulating GvH clones were associated with declines in HvG clones early after transplant. GvH clones were detected in recipient bone marrow, and some appeared earlier in ileal mucosa or blood, consistent with an intestinal mucosal origin. In the allografts of patients with donor T cell macrochimerism, GvH to HvG T cell clonal ratios were high.

From a lookup of the germline V gene, CDR1 and CDR2 are KGHSH and LQKENI. Trimming removed 6 bases from V and 3 bases from J; the gene matches leave 10 bases unexplained. Reading from cysteine to phenylalanine, the CDR3 counts 16 amino acids. This entry keeps only the CDR3 DNA: 48 bases, framed from base 1. This clone was picked up one time. What this receptor recognizes is not known. Base quality data are lacking; no much larger clone is found one base away. The protocol used for the library was the immunoSEQ multiplex PCR assay. For most patients, genomic DNA was isolated using the Qiagen DNeasy Blood and Tissue Kit and was shipped frozen to Adaptive Biotechnologies for TCR sequencing. High-throughput TCR-beta CDR3 sequencing of genomic DNA from most patients was performed by Adaptive Biotechnologies. On the authors' methods: Adaptive's ImmunoSEQ software was the source of the TCR sequencing data for 15 to 20 patients, while three other patients were processed with MiXCR and VDJtools. CD4 versus CD8 sorting errors were corrected by removing sequences found in both subsets at a frequency ratio below 5:1. CDR3 nucleotide sequences shared between donor and recipient were removed because the origin of such sequences could not be assigned. To count as alloreactive, a clone needed at least 2-fold expansion over unstimulated cells and a minimum CFSE-low frequency of 0.002% (template counts) or 0.001% (read counts). Clones detected in sequenced pre-transplant spleen, lymph node, or MLR CFSE-low populations of the donor or recipient were defined as mappable. The cumulative frequency of alloreactive clones was calculated as a percentage of all sequences, weighted by copy number. The clones in this table, taken by TCRdb from immuneACCESS, are in-frame only. Not every clone is retained; where verified, under half of the shortfall comes from an unresolved V gene, and the cause of the rest is unknown. V, J and clone size reflect that table, while D and trimming were determined from the DNA. The sample table contains 95,000 to 150,000 clones; only one count was recorded for 85% to 95% of them. Roughly 0.11% of the sample rests with the top ten.

The time point label, as the study defines it: cells obtained before transplantation from donor or recipient. CD3+CD4+ and CD3+CD8+ populations were FACS-sorted from unstimulated pre-transplant donor and recipient cells taken from spleen or lymph nodes. The chain is encoded by TRBV18 joined to TRBJ2-2; TRBD1 fits 7 bases in the junction. The source was unstimulated CD4+ T cells sorted from spleen or lymph node cells, collected before intestinal transplant. The sequence came from a human donor who received an intestinal transplant. The nucleotide sequence is given as TGTGCCAGCTCCCGCCGACAGGGTGAGGACACCGGGGAGCTGTTTTTT. Its protein product is CASSRRQGEDTGELFF.